A single T cell receptor beta chain is shown here with its context. The study assigned cohorts using participant-reported clinical history. This sample is part of a study of blood T cell repertoires in COVID-19. Original data processing: The authors estimated nucleated cell counts from reference gene primer amplification. Assay: immunoSEQ multiplex PCR; the TCRdb copy retains only in-frame clones and omits some. V and J calls and clone size are those listed in that table; D and trimming were worked out from the DNA. Here the sample spans roughly 370,000 clones, approximately 87% being singletons. Germline assignment: CDR1 MDHEN and CDR2 SYDVKM. Trimming took 4 bases from V and 1 from J, leaving 19 bases between them. The CDR3 runs to 17 residues.

Source material: PBMCs or T cells enriched from blood (not recorded which). The source of this sequence is a woman aged 45-65 years who had recovered from COVID-19. The chain is built from TRBV28 and TRBJ1-2, with a possible D match to TRBD1 (6 bases). Here the CDR3 DNA reads TGTGCCAGCAGTTCTACAGGGTCCGATATTATTAACTATGGCTACACCTTC. It translates to CASSSTGSDIINYGYTF.